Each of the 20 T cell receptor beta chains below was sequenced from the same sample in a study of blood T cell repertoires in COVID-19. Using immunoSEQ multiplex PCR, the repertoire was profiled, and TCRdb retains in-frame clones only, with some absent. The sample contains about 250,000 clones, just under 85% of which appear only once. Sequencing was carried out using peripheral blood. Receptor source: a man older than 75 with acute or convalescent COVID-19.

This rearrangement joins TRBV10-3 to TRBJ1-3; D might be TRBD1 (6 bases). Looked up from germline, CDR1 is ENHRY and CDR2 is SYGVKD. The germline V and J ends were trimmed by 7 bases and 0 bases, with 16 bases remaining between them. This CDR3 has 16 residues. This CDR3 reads CAITDGTTYSGNTIYF. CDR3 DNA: TGTGCCATCACGGACGGGACAACTTACTCTGGAAACACCATATATTTT.

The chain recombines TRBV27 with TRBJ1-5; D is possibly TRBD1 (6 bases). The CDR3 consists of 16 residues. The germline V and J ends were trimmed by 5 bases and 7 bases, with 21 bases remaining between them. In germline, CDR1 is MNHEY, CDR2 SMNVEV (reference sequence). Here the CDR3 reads CASSRGPGAGIQPQHF. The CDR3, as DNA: TGTGCCAGCAGTCGAGGTCCAGGGGCCGGAATCCAGCCCCAGCATTTT.

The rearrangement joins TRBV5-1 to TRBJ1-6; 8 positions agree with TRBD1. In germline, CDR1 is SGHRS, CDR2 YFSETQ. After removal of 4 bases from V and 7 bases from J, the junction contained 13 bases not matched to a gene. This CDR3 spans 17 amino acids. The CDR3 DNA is TGCGCCAGCAGCGAAACTAATCAGGGGGCGCGGAATTCACCCCTCCACTTT. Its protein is CASSETNQGARNSPLHF.

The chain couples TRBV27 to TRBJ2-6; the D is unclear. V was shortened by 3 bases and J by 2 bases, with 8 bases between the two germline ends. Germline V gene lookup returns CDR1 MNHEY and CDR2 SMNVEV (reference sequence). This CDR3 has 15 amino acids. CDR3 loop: CASSFRITGANVLTF. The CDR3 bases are TGTGCCAGCAGTTTCCGTATTACTGGGGCCAACGTCCTGACTTTC.

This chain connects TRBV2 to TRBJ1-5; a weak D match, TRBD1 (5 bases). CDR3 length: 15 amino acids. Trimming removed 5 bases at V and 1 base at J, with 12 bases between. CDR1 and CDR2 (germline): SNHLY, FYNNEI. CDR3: CASSFGGLSNQPQHF. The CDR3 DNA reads TGTGCCAGCAGTTTCGGGGGTTTGAGCAATCAGCCCCAGCATTTT.

CDR3 coding DNA: TGCAGCGTTGAAGATCTGGGAAAAGGGGGCAACTATGGCTACACCTTC. This translates into CSVEDLGKGGNYGYTF. The rearrangement uses TRBV29-1 and TRBJ1-2, with TRBD1 matching 7 bases. J gave up 2 bases and V 0 bases, and 9 bases lay outside the gene matches. CDR1 SQVTM and CDR2 ANQGSEA come from the germline V gene. This CDR3 is built from 16 residues.

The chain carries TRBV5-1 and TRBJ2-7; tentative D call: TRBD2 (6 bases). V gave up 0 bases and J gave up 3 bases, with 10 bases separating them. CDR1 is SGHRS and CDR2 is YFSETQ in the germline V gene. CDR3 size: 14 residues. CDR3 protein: CASSLGGGLYEQYF. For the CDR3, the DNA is TGCGCCAGCAGCTTGGGGGGAGGACTCTACGAGCAGTACTTC. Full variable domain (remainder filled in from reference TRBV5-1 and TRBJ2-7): KAGVTQTPRYLIKTRGQQVTLSCSPISGHRSVSWYQQTPGQGLQFLFEYFSETQRNKGNFPGRFSGRQFSNSRSEMNVSTLELGDSALYLCASSLGGGLYEQYFGPGTRLTVT.

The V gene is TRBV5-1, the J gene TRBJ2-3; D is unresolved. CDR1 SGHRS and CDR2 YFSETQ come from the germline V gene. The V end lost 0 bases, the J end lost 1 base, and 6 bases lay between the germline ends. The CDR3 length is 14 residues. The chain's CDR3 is CASSLDQGTDTQYF. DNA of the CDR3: TGCGCCAGCAGCTTGGACCAGGGCACAGATACGCAGTATTTT. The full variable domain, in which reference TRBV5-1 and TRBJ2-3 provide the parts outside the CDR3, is KAGVTQTPRYLIKTRGQQVTLSCSPISGHRSVSWYQQTPGQGLQFLFEYFSETQRNKGNFPGRFSGRQFSNSRSEMNVSTLELGDSALYLCASSLDQGTDTQYFGPGTRLTVL.

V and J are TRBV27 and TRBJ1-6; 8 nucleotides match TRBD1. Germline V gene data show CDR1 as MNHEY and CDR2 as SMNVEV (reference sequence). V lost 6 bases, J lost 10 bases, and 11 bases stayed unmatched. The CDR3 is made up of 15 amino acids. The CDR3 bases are TGTGCCAGCAGCAGGCTTGACAGGGGAGGGTCACCCCTCCACTTT. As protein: CASSRLDRGGSPLHF.

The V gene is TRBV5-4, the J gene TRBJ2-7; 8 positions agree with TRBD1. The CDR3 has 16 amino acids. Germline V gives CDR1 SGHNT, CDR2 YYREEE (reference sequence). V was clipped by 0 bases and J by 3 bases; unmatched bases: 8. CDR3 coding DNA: TGTGCCAGCAGCTTGGGGGGACAGGCTACTGTCTACGAGCAGTACTTC. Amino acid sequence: CASSLGGQATVYEQYF. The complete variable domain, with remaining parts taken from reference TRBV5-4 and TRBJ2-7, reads ETGVTQSPTHLIKTRGQQVTLRCSSQSGHNTVSWYQQALGQGPQFIFQYYREEENGRGNFPPRFSGLQFPNYSSELNVNALELDDSALYLCASSLGGQATVYEQYFGPGTRLTVT.

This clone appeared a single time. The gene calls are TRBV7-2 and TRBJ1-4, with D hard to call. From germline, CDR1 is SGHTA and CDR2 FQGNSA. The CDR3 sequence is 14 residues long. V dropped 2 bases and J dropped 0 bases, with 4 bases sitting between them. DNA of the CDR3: TGTGCCAGCAGCTTACAGGCAACTAATGAAAAACTGTTTTTT. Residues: CASSLQATNEKLFF.

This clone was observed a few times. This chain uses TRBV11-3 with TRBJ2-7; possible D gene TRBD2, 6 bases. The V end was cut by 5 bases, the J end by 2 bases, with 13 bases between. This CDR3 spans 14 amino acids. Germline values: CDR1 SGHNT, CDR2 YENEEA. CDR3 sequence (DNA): TGTGCCAGCAGCCCCGGGAGCTCAACCTACGAGCAGTACTTC. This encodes CASSPGSSTYEQYF.

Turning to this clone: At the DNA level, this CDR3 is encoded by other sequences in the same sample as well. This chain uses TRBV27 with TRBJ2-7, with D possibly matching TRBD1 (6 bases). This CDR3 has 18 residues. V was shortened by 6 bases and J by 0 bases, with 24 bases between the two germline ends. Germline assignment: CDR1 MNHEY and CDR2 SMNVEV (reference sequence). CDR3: CASRVYRVRGNFSYEQYF. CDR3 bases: TGTGCCAGCAGGGTCTACAGGGTGAGGGGAAATTTCTCCTACGAGCAGTACTTC.

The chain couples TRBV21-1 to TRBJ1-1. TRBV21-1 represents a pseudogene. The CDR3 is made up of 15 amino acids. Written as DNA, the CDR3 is TGTGCCAGCAGCAAGATAGCGCAGACCAACACTGAAGCTTTCTTT. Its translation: CASSKIAQTNTEAFF.

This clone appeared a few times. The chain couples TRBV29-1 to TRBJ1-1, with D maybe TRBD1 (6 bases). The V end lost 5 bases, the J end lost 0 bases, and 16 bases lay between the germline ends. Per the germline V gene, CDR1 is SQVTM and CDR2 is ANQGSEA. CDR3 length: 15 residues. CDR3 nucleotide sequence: TGCAGCGTTATGCCCGGGTCAGGGGTGAACACTGAAGCTTTCTTT. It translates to CSVMPGSGVNTEAFF. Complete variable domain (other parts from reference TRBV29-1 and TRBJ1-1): SAVISQKPSRDICQRGTSLTIQCQVDSQVTMMFWYRQQPGQSLTLIATANQGSEATYESGFVIDKFPISRPNLTFSTLTVSNMSPEDSSIYLCSVMPGSGVNTEAFFGQGTRLTVV.

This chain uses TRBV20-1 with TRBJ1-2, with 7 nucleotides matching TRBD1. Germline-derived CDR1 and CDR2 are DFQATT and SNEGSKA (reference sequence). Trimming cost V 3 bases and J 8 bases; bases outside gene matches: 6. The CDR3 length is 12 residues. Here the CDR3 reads CSASYQGVGYTF. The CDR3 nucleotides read TGCAGTGCTAGTTACCAGGGGGTCGGCTACACCTTC.

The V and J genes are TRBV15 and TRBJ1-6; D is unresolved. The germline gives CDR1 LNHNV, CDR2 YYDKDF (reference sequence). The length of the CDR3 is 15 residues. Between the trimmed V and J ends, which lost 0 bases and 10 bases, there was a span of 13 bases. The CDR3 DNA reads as TGTGCCACCAGCAGAGATAGGGCCCGGGGATCACCCCTCCACTTT. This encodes CATSRDRARGSPLHF.

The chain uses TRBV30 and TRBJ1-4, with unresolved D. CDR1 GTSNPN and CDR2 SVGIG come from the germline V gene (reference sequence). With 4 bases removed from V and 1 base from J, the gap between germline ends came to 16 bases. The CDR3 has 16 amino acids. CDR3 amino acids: CAWTGKGGRTNEKLFF. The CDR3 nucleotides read TGTGCCTGGACTGGGAAGGGAGGGAGAACTAATGAAAAACTGTTTTTT.

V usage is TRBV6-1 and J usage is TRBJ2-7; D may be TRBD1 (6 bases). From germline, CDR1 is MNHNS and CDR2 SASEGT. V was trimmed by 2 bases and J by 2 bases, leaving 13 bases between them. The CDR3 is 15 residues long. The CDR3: CASSEQGYQAYEQYF. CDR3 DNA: TGTGCCAGCAGTGAACAGGGGTACCAGGCCTACGAGCAGTACTTC.

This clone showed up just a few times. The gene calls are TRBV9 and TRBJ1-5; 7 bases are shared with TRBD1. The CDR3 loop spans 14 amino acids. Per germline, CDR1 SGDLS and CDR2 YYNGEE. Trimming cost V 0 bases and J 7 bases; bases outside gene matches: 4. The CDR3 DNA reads TGTGCCAGCAGCGTAGAAGGGGGCTGGCAGCCCCAGCATTTT. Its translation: CASSVEGGWQPQHF.